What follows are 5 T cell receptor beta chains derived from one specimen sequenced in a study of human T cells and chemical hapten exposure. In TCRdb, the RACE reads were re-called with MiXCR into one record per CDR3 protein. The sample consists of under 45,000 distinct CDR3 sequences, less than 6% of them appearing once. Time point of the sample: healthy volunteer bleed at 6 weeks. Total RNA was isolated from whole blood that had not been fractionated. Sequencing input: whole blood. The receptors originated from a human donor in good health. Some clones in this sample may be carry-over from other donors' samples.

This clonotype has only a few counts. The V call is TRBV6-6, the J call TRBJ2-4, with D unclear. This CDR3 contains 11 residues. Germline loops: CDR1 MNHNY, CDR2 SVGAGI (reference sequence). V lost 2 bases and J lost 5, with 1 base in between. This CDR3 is CASSYENIQYF. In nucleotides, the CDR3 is TGTGCCAGCAGTTACGAAAACATTCAGTACTTC.

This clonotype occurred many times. CDR3 coding DNA: TGCAGCGTTGCATGGTCTGGTCGAGGGGGCGAAGCTTTCTTT. Translation gives CSVAWSGRGGEAFF. The chain is built from TRBV29-1 and TRBJ1-1, with 7 bases identical to TRBD1. CDR3 length: 14 residues. CDR1 and CDR2 from the germline V gene are SQVTM and ANQGSEA. V trimming: 4 bases; J trimming: 8 bases; junction bases outside the gene matches: 13.

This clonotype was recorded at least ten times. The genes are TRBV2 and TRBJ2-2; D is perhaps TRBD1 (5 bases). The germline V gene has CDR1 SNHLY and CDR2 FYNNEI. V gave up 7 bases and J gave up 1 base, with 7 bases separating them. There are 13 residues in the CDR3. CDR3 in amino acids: CASNQGNTGELFF. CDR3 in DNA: TGTGCCAGCAATCAGGGGAACACCGGGGAGCTGTTTTTT. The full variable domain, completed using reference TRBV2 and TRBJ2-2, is EPEVTQTPSHQVTQMGQEVILRCVPISNHLYFYWYRQILGQKVEFLVSFYNNEISEKSEIFDDQFSVERPDGSNFTLKIRSTKLEDSAMYFCASNQGNTGELFFGEGSRLTVL.

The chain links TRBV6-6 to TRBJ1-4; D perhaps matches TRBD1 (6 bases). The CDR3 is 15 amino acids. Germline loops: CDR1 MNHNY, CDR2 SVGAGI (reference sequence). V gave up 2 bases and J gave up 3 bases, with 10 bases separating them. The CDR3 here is CASSYRTDPNEKLFF. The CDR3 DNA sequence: TGTGCCAGCAGTTACCGGACAGACCCTAATGAAAAACTGTTTTTT.

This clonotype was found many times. The DNA of the CDR3 is TGTGCCAGCAGTGCCTTTGGGGAGCAGTACTTC. This sequence encodes CASSAFGEQYF. The chain recombines TRBV6-5 with TRBJ2-7; D unresolved. Germline values: CDR1 MNHEY, CDR2 SVGAGI. With 5 bases removed from V and 7 bases from J, the gap between germline ends came to 9 bases. The CDR3 consists of 11 residues.